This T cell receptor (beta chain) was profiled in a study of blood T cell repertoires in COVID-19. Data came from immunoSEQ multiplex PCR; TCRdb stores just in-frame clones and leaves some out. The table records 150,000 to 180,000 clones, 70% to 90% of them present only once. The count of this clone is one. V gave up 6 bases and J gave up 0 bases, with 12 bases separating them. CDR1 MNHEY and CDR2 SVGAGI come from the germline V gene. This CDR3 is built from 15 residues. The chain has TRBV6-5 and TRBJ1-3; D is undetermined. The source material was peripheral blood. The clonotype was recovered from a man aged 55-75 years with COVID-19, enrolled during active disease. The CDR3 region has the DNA TGTGCCAGCAGAAACTTACTGAGCTCTGGAAACACCATATATTTT. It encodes CASRNLLSSGNTIYF.